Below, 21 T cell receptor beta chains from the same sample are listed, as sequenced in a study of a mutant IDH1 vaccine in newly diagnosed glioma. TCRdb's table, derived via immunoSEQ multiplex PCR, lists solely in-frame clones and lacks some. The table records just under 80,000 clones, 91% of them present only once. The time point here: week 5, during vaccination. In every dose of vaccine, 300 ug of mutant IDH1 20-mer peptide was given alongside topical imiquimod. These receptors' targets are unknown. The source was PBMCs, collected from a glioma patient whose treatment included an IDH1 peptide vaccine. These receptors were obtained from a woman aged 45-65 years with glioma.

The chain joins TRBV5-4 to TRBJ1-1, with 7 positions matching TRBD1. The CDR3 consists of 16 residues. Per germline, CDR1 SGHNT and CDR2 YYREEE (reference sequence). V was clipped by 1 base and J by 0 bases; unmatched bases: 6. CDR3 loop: CASSLNRDSMNTEAFF. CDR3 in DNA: TGTGCCAGCAGCTTGAATCGGGACAGTATGAACACTGAAGCTTTCTTT.

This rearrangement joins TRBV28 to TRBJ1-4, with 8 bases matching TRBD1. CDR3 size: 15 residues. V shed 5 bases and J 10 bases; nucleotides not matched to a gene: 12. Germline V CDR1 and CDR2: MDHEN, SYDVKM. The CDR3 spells CASSLYGQGLGKLFF. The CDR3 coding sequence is TGTGCCAGCAGTCTGTATGGACAGGGCTTGGGAAAACTGTTTTTT. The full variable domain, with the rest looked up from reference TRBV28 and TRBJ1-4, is DVKVTQSSRYLVKRTGEKVFLECVQDMDHENMFWYRQDPGLGLRLIYFSYDVKMKEKGDIPEGYSVSREKKERFSLILESASTNQTSMYLCASSLYGQGLGKLFFGSGTQLSVL.

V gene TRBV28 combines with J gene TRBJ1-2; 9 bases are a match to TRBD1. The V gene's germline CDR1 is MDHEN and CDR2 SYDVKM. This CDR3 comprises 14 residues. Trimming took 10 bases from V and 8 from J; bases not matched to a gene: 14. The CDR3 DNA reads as TGTGCCATTCCCGCTCAACAGGGGGCCGGGGGCTACACCTTC. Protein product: CAIPAQQGAGGYTF.

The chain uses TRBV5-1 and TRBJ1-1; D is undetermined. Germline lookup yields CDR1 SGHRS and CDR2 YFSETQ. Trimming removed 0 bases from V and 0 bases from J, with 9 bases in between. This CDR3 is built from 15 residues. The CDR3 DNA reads TGCGCCAGCAGCTTGGGTGGGATTATGAACACTGAAGCTTTCTTT. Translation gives CASSLGGIMNTEAFF.

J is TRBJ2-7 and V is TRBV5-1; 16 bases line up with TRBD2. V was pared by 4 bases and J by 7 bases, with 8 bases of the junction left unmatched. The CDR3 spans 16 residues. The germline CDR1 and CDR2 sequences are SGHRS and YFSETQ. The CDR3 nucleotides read TGCGCCAGCAGCCCAGTAGGGACTAGCGGGAGGGAAGAGCAGTACTTC. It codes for CASSPVGTSGREEQYF.

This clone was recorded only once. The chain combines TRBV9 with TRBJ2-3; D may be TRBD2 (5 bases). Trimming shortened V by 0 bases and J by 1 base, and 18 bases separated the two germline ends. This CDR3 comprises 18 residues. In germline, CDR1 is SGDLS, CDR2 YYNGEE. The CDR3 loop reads CASSVAAALRLCTDTQYF. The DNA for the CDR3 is TGTGCCAGCAGCGTAGCAGCGGCGTTGCGGCTTTGCACAGATACGCAGTATTTT. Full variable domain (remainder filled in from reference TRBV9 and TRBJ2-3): DSGVTQTPKHLITATGQRVTLRCSPRSGDLSVYWYQQSLDQGLQFLIQYYNGEERAKGNILERFSAQQFPDLHSELNLSSLELGDSALYFCASSVAAALRLCTDTQYFGPGTRLTVL.

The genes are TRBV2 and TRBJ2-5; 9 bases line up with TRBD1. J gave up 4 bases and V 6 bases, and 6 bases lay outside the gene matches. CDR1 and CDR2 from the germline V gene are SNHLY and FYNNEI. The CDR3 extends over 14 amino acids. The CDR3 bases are TGTGCCAGCAGAAGGACAGGGGCTATAGAGACCCAGTACTTC. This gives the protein CASRRTGAIETQYF.

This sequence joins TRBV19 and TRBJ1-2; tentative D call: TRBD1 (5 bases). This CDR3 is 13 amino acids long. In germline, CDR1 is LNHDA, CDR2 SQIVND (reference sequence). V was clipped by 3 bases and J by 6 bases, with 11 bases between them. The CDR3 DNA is TGTGCCAGTAGTATCGGTCAGGGTGATGGCTACACCTTC. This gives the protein CASSIGQGDGYTF.

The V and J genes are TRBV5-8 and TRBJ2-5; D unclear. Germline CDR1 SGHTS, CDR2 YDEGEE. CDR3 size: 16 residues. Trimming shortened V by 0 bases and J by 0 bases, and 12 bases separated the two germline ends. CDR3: CASSLAARPYQETQYF. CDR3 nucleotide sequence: TGTGCCAGCAGCTTGGCGGCACGGCCGTACCAAGAGACCCAGTACTTC. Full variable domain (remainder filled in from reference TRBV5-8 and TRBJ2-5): EAGVTQSPTHLIKTRGQQATLRCSPISGHTSVYWYQQALGLGLQFLLWYDEGEERNRGNFPPRFSGRQFPNYSSELNVNALELEDSALYLCASSLAARPYQETQYFGPGTRLLVL.

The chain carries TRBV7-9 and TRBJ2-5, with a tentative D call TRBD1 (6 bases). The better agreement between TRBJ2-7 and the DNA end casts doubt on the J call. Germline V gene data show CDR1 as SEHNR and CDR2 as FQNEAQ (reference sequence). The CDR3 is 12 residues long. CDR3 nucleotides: TGTGCCAGCAGCCCGGACAGTGACGAGCAGTACTTC. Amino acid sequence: CASSPDSDEQYF.

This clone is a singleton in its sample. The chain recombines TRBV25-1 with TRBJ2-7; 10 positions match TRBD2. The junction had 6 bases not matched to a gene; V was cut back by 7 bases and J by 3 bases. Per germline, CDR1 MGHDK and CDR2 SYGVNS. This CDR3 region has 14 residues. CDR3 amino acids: CASTPSGRFYEQYF. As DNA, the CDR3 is TGTGCCAGCACCCCTAGCGGGAGATTCTACGAGCAGTACTTC.

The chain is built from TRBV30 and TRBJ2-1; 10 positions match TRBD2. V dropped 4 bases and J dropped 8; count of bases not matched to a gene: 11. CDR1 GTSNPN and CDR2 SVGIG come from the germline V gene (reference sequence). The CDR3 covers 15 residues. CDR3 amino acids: CAWNAQAGGQDEQFF. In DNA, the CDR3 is TGTGCCTGGAATGCTCAAGCGGGAGGGCAGGATGAGCAGTTCTTC.

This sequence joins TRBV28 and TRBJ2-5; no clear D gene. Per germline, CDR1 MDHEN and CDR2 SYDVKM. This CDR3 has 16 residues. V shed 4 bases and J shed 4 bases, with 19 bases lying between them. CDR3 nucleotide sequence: TGTGCCAGCAGTTACCCCCCGGGCGTCCTAGGAGAGACCCAGTACTTC. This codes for CASSYPPGVLGETQYF.

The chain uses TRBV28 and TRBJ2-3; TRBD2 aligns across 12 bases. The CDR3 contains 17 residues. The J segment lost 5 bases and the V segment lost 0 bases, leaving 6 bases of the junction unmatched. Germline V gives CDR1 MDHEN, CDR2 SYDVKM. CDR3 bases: TGTGCCAGCAGTTTATGGCCTAGCGGGAGGGCCATAGATACGCAGTATTTT. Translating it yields CASSLWPSGRAIDTQYF. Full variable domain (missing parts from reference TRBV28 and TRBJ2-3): DVKVTQSSRYLVKRTGEKVFLECVQDMDHENMFWYRQDPGLGLRLIYFSYDVKMKEKGDIPEGYSVSREKKERFSLILESASTNQTSMYLCASSLWPSGRAIDTQYFGPGTRLTVL.

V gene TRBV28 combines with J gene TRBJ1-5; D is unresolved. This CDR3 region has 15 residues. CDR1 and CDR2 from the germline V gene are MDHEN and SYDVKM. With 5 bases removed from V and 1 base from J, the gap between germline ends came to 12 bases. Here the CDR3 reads CASSTLRRSNQPQHF. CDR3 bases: TGTGCCAGCAGTACCCTTCGACGGAGCAATCAGCCCCAGCATTTT.

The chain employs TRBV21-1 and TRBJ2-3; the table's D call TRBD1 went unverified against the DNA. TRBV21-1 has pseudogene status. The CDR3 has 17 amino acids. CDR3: CASSKDTRQGWTDTQYF. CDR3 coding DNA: TGTGCCAGCAGCAAAGATACGAGACAGGGATGGACAGATACGCAGTATTTT.

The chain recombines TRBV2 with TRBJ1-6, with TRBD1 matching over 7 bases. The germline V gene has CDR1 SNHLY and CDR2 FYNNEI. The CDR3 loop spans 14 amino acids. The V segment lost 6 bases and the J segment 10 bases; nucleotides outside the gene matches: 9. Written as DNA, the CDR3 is TGTGCCAGCAGCTTATACAGGGGAAGCTCACCCCTCCACTTT. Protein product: CASSLYRGSSPLHF.

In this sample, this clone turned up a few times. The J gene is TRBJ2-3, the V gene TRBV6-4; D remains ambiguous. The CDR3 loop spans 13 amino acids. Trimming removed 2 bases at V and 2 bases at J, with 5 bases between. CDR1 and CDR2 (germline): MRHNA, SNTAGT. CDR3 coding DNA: TGTGCCAGCAGTGACCGCCCCACAGATACGCAGTATTTT. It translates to CASSDRPTDTQYF.

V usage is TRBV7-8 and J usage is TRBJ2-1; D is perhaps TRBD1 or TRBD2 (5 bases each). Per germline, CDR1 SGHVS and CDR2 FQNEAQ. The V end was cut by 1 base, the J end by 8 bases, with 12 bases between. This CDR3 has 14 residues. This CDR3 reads CASSLGGKGDEQFF. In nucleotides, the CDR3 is TGTGCCAGCAGCTTAGGGGGGAAGGGCGATGAGCAGTTCTTC.

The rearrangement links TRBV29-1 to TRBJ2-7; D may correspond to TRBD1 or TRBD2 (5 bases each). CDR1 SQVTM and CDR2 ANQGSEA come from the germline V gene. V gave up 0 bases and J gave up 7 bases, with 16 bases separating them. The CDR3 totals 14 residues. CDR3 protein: CSVEEGRTGREQYF. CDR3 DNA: TGCAGCGTTGAAGAGGGCAGGACGGGACGGGAGCAGTACTTC.

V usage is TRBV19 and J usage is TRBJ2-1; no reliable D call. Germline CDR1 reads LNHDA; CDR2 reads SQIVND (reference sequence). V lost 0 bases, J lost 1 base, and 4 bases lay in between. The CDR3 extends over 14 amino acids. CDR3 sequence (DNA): TGTGCCAGTAGTATAGACGGGTCCTACAATGAGCAGTTCTTC. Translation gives CASSIDGSYNEQFF.